Presented here are 4 T cell receptor beta chains from one specimen sequenced in a study of shared T cell receptors in the human thymus (dated by TCRdb to about 2021). Libraries were constructed by the immunoSEQ multiplex PCR assay. TCRdb holds this immuneACCESS table with in-frame rearrangements only. Some clones are missing; in checked studies, unresolved V genes explain under half, and the rest has no known cause. The sample table shows around 65,000 clones, and roughly 95% are seen once. The ten largest clones take up less than 0.04% of the sample. The sample consisted of thymocytes. These receptors all stem from a human donor.

This chain connects TRBV19 to TRBJ2-1; maybe TRBD1 (6 bases). Germline-derived CDR1 and CDR2 are LNHDA and SQIVND (reference sequence). The V and J ends lost 6 bases and 4 bases respectively, with 13 bases between them. This CDR3 region has 14 residues. The chain's CDR3 is CASRGHLPYNEQFF. CDR3 DNA: TGTGCCAGTAGGGGACACCTACCTTACAATGAGCAGTTCTTC.

The chain is built from TRBV5-6 and TRBJ1-1; no clear D gene. Trimming took off 0 bases at V and 3 bases at J, with 15 bases between the two ends. Germline CDR1 reads SGHDT; CDR2 reads YYEEEE. This CDR3 is 16 amino acids long. The CDR3 bases are TGTGCCAGCAGCTTGGACCCCTACCAAAGGCACACTGAAGCTTTCTTT. This sequence encodes CASSLDPYQRHTEAFF.

The rearrangement uses TRBV13 and TRBJ1-1; a possible D gene is TRBD1 (6 bases). Between the trimmed V and J ends, which lost 5 bases and 7 bases, there was a span of 14 bases. Germline V CDR1 and CDR2: PRHDT, FYEKMQ (reference sequence). The CDR3 runs to 13 residues. CDR3 nucleotides: TGTGCCAGCAGCCTCGACAGGACTTTTGAAGCTTTCTTT. Translated: CASSLDRTFEAFF.

V and J are TRBV11-1 and TRBJ2-5, with D possibly TRBD2 on 6 matching bases. This CDR3 is built from 18 residues. The V gene's germline CDR1 is SGHAT and CDR2 FQDESV (reference sequence). V gave up 4 bases and J gave up 2 bases, with 23 bases separating them. The CDR3 nucleotides read TGTGCCAGCAGCTCCCGTTGCCCTAGGAGGGCAACACAAGAGACCCAGTACTTC. It encodes CASSSRCPRRATQETQYF.